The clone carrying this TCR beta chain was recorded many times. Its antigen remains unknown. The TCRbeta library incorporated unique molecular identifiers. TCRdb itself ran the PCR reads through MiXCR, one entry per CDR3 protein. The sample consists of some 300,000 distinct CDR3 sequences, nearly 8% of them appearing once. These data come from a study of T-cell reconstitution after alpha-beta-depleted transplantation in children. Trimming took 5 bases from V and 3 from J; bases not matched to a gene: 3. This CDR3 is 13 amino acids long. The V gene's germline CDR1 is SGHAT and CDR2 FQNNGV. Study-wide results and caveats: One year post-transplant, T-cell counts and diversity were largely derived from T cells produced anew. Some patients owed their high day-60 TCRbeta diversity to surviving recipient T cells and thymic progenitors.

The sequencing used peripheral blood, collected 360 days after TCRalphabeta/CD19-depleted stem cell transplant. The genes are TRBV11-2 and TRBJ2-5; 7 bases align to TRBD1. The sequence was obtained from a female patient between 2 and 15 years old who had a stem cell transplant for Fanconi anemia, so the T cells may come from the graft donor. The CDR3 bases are TGTGCCAGCAGCCCTACAGGGGAAGAGACCCAGTACTTC. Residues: CASSPTGEETQYF.